The T cell receptor (beta chain) under discussion was sequenced for a study of cytomegalovirus exposure and HLA in healthy donors. V was clipped by 6 bases and J by 3 bases; unmatched bases: 9. The length of the CDR3 is 15 residues. Germline assignment: CDR1 MNHNS and CDR2 SASEGT. The PCR was carried out with 60 Vbeta primers and 13 Jbeta primers. The method was immunoSEQ multiplex PCR; TCRdb's version includes in-frame clones alone and lacks a portion of them. The sample includes roughly 290,000 clones, 70% to 90% of them seen just once. This sequence was found in a woman between 18 and 30 years old in good health and CMV-seronegative. V is TRBV6-1 and J is TRBJ1-1; TRBD1 agrees at 8 bases. Material: PBMCs. This CDR3 is CASRERRTGHTEAFF. CDR3 bases: TGTGCCAGCAGGGAACGAAGGACAGGGCACACTGAAGCTTTCTTT.